This passage covers 14 T cell receptor beta chains from one sample sequenced in a study of memory CD4+ T cells and cytomegalovirus serostatus. TCRdb's table, derived via immunoSEQ multiplex PCR, lists solely in-frame clones and lacks some. The sample gives tens of thousands of clones, 60% to 80% of which show up once; more than 0.65% is in the top ten. Single viable CD3+CD4+CD8-CD45RO+ cells were sorted as the memory CD4+ T cells. The sequenced material came from memory CD4+ T cells from blood. The receptors come from an adult in good health and CMV-seronegative.

V is TRBV5-1 and J is TRBJ2-5, with D uncertain. V gave up 2 bases and J gave up 4 bases, with 3 bases separating them. The germline gives CDR1 SGHRS, CDR2 YFSETQ. The CDR3 contains 11 residues. This CDR3 reads CASSFGETQYF. For the CDR3, the DNA is TGCGCCAGCAGCTTTGGAGAGACCCAGTACTTC.

The V and J genes are TRBV18 and TRBJ1-5; maybe TRBD1 (6 bases). Germline CDR1 reads KGHSH; CDR2 reads LQKENI. There are 15 residues in the CDR3. V gave up 5 bases and J gave up 7 bases, with 18 bases separating them. The DNA for the CDR3 is TGTGCCAGCTCAGCGAAGGTGGGGGCAGGCCAGCCCCAGCATTTT. It translates to CASSAKVGAGQPQHF.

The count of this clone is one. CDR3 DNA: TGTGCCAGCAGTTACTCGACTGAGCAGTACTTC. It codes for CASSYSTEQYF. The gene calls are TRBV6-6 and TRBJ2-7, with unresolved D. The CDR3 is made up of 11 amino acids. Germline CDR1 and CDR2: MNHNY and SVGAGI (reference sequence). Between the trimmed V and J ends, which lost 0 bases and 7 bases, there was a span of 4 bases.

The chain carries TRBV5-5 and TRBJ1-4; tentatively, D is TRBD1 (6 bases). Deletions cut 5 bases from V and 1 base from J, with 15 bases between. Germline assignment: CDR1 SGHKS and CDR2 YYEKEE (reference sequence). The CDR3 is 16 residues long. The CDR3 DNA follows: TGTGCCAGCAGTTCGATGGGGGGCGGAACTAATGAAAAACTGTTTTTT. Its translation: CASSSMGGGTNEKLFF.

The gene calls are TRBV5-4 and TRBJ2-4; 7 nucleotides align to TRBD2. V lost 8 bases and J lost 8; bases outside the gene matches: 7. The CDR3 sequence is 12 residues long. Germline V gene lookup returns CDR1 SGHNT and CDR2 YYREEE (reference sequence). DNA of the CDR3: TGTGCCAGTGGGGGGGGTACGGACATTCAGTACTTC. This encodes CASGGGTDIQYF.

The chain couples TRBV5-4 to TRBJ1-2, with TRBD1 identical over 8 bases. CDR1 SGHNT and CDR2 YYREEE come from the germline V gene (reference sequence). V lost 4 bases to trimming and J lost 2 bases; unmatched junction nucleotides: 7. The CDR3 runs 15 residues. The CDR3 sequence: CASSIQGAENYGYTF. Here the CDR3 DNA reads TGTGCCAGCAGCATCCAGGGGGCGGAGAACTATGGCTACACCTTC.

This clone was detected a few times. This chain uses TRBV19 with TRBJ2-3; 13 bases agree with TRBD2. Germline V gene lookup returns CDR1 LNHDA and CDR2 SQIVND (reference sequence). The CDR3 has 16 residues. V was clipped by 4 bases and J by 2 bases; unmatched bases: 3. CDR3 DNA sequence: TGTGCCAGTAGTAAGGGACTAGCGGGATTCACAGATACGCAGTATTTT. Translation: CASSKGLAGFTDTQYF.

This chain links TRBV14 with TRBJ2-2; the D gene is possibly TRBD1 (6 bases). V was clipped by 3 bases and J by 5 bases, with 7 bases between them. Germline V lookup: CDR1 SGHDN, CDR2 FVKESK. The CDR3 extends over 13 amino acids. CDR3 sequence: CASSQRGTGELFF. For the CDR3, the DNA is TGTGCCAGCAGCCAGAGGGGGACCGGGGAGCTGTTTTTT.

V gene TRBV29-1 combines with J gene TRBJ2-5, with 11 bases fitting TRBD2. TRBJ2-7 explains the end of the DNA better; the J call may be wrong. The CDR3 is 14 residues long. Germline CDR1 is SQVTM and CDR2 is ANQGSEA. The CDR3 is CSVSLAGGVSEQYF. The CDR3 bases are TGCAGCGTTAGTTTAGCGGGAGGGGTCTCCGAGCAGTACTTC.

This clone is a singleton in its sample. The chain joins TRBV6-1 to TRBJ1-5; the D gene is possibly TRBD1 (6 bases). V shed 6 bases and J shed 4 bases, with 16 bases lying between them. The CDR3 contains 15 residues. Germline V gives CDR1 MNHNS, CDR2 SASEGT. The CDR3 bases are TGTGCCAGCAGAGATAGGCAGGGGACTAATCAGCCCCAGCATTTT. Its translation: CASRDRQGTNQPQHF.

V is TRBV7-2 and J is TRBJ1-5; D perhaps matches TRBD1 (6 bases). The CDR3 extends over 15 amino acids. CDR1 and CDR2 (germline): SGHTA, FQGNSA. With 5 bases removed from V and 0 bases from J, the gap between germline ends came to 11 bases. CDR3 DNA: TGTGCCAGCAGCCACGACAGGAATAGCAATCAGCCCCAGCATTTT. Its protein product is CASSHDRNSNQPQHF.

CDR3 sequence reads: CASSSQGGNTEAFF. CDR3 in DNA: TGCGCCAGCAGCTCTCAGGGCGGGAACACTGAAGCTTTCTTT. This rearrangement joins TRBV5-1 to TRBJ1-1, with D perhaps TRBD1 (5 bases). V gave up 3 bases and J gave up 1 base, with 10 bases separating them. This CDR3 is built from 14 residues. Germline V gene lookup returns CDR1 SGHRS and CDR2 YFSETQ.

This clone was observed a few times. CDR3 in amino acids: CASSQDGVQTLGLTEAFF. The CDR3, as DNA: TGCGCCAGCAGCCAAGACGGGGTGCAGACGTTGGGGCTCACTGAAGCTTTCTTT. The genes are TRBV4-1 and TRBJ1-1; D might be TRBD1 (5 bases). V was cut by 0 bases and J by 4 bases, with 21 bases left in between. CDR1 and CDR2 (germline): MGHRA, YSYEKL. This CDR3 comprises 18 residues.

The J gene is TRBJ1-2, the V gene TRBV6-1, with unresolved D. The CDR3 consists of 14 residues. Germline V gene data show CDR1 as MNHNS and CDR2 as SASEGT. V lost 1 base and J lost 0, with 6 bases in between. CDR3 sequence: CASSEVRSNYGYTF. In DNA, the CDR3 is TGTGCCAGCAGTGAAGTCAGGTCTAACTATGGCTACACCTTC.